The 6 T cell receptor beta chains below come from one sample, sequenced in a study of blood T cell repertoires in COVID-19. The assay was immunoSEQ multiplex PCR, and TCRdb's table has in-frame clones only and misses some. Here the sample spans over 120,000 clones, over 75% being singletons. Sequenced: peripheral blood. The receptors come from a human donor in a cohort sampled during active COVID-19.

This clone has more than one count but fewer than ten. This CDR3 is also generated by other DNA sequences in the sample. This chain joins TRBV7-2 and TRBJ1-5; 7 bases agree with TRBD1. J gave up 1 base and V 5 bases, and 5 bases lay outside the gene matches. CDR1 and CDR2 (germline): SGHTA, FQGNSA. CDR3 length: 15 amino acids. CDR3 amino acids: CASSPTGLSNQPQHF. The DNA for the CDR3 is TGTGCCAGCAGCCCGACAGGGTTAAGCAATCAGCCCCAGCATTTT.

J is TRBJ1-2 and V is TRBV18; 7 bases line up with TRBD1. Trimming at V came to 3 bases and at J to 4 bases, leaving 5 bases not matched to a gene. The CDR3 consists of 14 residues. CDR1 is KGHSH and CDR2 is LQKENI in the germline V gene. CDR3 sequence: CASSPNRDSYGYTF. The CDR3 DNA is TGTGCCAGCTCACCCAACCGGGACAGCTATGGCTACACCTTC.

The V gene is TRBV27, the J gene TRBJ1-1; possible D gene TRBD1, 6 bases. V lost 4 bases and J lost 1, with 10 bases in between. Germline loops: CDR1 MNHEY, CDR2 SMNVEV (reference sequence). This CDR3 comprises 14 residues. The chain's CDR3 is CASSWTAKNTEAFF. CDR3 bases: TGTGCCAGCAGTTGGACAGCGAAGAACACTGAAGCTTTCTTT.

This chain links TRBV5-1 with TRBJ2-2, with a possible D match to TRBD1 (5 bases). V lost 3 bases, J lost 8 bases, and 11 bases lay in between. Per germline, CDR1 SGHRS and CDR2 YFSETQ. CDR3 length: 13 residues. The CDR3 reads CASSSGPGGELFF. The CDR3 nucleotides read TGCGCCAGCAGCTCAGGACCAGGGGGGGAGCTGTTTTTT.

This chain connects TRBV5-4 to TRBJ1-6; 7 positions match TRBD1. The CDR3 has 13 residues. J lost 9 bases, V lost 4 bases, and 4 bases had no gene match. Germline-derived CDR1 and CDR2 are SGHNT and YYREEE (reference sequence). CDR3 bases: TGTGCCAGCAGCCGACAGGGAAGTTCACCCCTCCACTTT. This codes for CASSRQGSSPLHF.

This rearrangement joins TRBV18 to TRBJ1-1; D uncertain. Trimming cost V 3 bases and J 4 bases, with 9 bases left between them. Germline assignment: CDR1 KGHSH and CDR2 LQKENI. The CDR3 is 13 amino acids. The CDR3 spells CASSPYSLTEAFF. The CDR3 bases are TGTGCCAGCTCACCTTACAGCCTCACTGAAGCTTTCTTT. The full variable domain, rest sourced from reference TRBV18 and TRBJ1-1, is NAGVMQNPRHLVRRRGQEARLRCSPMKGHSHVYWYRQLPEEGLKFMVYLQKENIIDESGMPKERFSAEFPKEGPSILRIQQVVRGDSAAYFCASSPYSLTEAFFGQGTRLTVV.